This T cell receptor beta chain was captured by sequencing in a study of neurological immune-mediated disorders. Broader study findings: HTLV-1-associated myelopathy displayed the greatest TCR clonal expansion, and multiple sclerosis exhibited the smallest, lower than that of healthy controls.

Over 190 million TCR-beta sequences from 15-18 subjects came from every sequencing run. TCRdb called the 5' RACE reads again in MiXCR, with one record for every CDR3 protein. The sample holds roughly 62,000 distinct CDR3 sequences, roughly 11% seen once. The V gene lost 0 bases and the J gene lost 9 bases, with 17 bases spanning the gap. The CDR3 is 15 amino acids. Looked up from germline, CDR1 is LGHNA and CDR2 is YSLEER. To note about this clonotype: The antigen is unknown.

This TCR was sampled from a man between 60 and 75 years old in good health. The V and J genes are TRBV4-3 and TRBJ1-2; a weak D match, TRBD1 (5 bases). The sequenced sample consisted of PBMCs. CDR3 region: CASSQERDEGISYTF. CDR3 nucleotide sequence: TGCGCCAGCAGCCAAGAACGGGACGAAGGGATAAGCTACACCTTC.